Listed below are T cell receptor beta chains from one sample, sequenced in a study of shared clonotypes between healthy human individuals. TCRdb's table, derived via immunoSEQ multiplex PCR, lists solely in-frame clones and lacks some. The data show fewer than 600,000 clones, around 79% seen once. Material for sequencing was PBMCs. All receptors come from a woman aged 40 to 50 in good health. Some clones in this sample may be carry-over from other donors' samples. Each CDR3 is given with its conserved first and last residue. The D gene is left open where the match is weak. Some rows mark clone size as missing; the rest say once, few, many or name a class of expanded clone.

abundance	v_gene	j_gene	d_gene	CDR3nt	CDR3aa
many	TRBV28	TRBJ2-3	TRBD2	TGTGCCAGCAGTGGGACTACCCCCACCACAGATACGCAGTATTTT	CASSGTTPTTDTQYF
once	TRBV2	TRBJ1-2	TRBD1	TGTGCCAGCAGTGGGGACAGGGGGCCTACCAGGGGCTACACCTTC	CASSGDRGPTRGYTF
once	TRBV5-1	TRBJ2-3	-	TGCGCCAGCAGCTTGGTCCAGGGCCACACAGATACGCAGTATTTT	CASSLVQGHTDTQYF
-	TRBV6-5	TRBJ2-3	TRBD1	TGTGCCAGCAGTTTCGGACAGGGGAGCACAGATACGCAGTATTTT	CASSFGQGSTDTQYF
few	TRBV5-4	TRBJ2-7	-	TGTGCCAGCAGCCGGGGGCCGTACGAGCAGTACTTC	CASSRGPYEQYF
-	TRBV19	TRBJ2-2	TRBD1	TGTGCCACCAGACAGGGATTCGGGGAGCTGTTTTTT	CATRQGFGELFF
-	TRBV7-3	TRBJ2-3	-	TGTGCCAGCAGCTTCACCGGGAGTGGAGATACGCAGTATTTT	CASSFTGSGDTQYF
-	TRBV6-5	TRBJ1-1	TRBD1	TGTGCCAGCAGTTACTCGATATCAGGGGGGACTGAAGCTTTCTTT	CASSYSISGGTEAFF
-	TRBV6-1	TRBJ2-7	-	TGTGCCAGCAGGGGGACGACAGGCCGCTACGAGCAGTACTTC	CASRGTTGRYEQYF
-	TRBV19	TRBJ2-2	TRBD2	TGTGCCAGTAGTGGGCTAGCGGGAAATGCCGGGGAGCTGTTTTTT	CASSGLAGNAGELFF
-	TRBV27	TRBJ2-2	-	TGTGCCAGCCGCACGGGGCGGAACACCGGGGAGCTGTTTTTT	CASRTGRNTGELFF
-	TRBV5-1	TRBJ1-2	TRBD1	TGCGCCAGCAGACGGGACAGGGGGTCACTTCGGTATGGCTACACCTTC	CASRRDRGSLRYGYTF
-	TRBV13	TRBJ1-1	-	TGTGCCAGCAGCCTCACAAACGCTGAAGCTTTCTTT	CASSLTNAEAFF
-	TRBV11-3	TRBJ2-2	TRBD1	TGTGCCAGCAGCTTTAGGGGGCAAAACGGGGCCGGGGAGCTGTTTTTT	CASSFRGQNGAGELFF
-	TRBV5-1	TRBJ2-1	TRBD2	TGCGCCAGCGCCCCTAGCGGGACCTACAATGAGCAGTTCTTC	CASAPSGTYNEQFF
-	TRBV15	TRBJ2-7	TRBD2	TGTGCCACCAGGGATAGCGGGAGTACCTACGAGCAGTACTTC	CATRDSGSTYEQYF